This T cell receptor beta chain was observed in a study of beta chain features in type 1 diabetes. Study information: All samples combined gave roughly 100,000,000 sorted cells for examination.

The isolated RNA, all of it, was reverse transcribed, so expressed TCRB transcripts were what got sequenced. Some clones are missing from TCRdb's copy, which holds only in-frame ones; the method was immunoSEQ multiplex PCR. The data show about 370,000 clones, with about 16% seen just once and under 0.02% held by the top ten. The sample taken for sequencing was naive CD4+ T cells from blood. This TCR was sampled from a woman aged 18-30 years in good health.

The CDR3 coding sequence is TGCAGCGCCGGGACAGAGACGAACACTGAAGCTTTCTTT. This gives the protein CSAGTETNTEAFF. The rearrangement links TRBV29-1 to TRBJ1-1; 7 positions match TRBD1. The germline gives CDR1 SQVTM, CDR2 ANQGSEA. The CDR3 spans 13 residues. Germline trimming cut 7 bases from V and 1 base from J; bases unmatched to any gene: 6.